This TCR beta chain came from a study of blood T cell repertoires in COVID-19. Study-wide background: Samples representing acute and convalescent COVID-19 were sourced from the United States, Italy and Spain. Sources were T cells, B-cell-depleted T cells, or PBMCs; the material itself was cDNA or gDNA.

The V and J ends lost 5 bases and 4 bases, in that order; junction bases with no gene match: 4. Germline assignment: CDR1 MDHEN and CDR2 SYDVKM. The CDR3 loop spans 15 amino acids. As processed by the authors: Amplified reference gene primers provided the basis for estimating nucleated cell counts. Using immunoSEQ multiplex PCR, the repertoire was profiled, and TCRdb retains in-frame clones only, with some absent. Clonal size and the V and J genes are those of that table, whereas D and trimming came from the DNA. Among about 220,000 clones listed, roughly 87% were seen once. The sequence was collected from a man in his forties with active or convalescent COVID-19. This chain uses TRBV28 with TRBJ2-2; 10 bases are shared with TRBD2. What was sequenced was peripheral blood. The CDR3 DNA sequence: TGTGCCAGCAGTACTAGCGGGGCCTTCACCGGGGAGCTGTTTTTT. It is translated as CASSTSGAFTGELFF.